This T cell receptor beta chain was sequenced during a study of tumor-infiltrating lymphocytes in oesophageal squamous cell carcinoma. Germline V gene data show CDR1 as MNHEY and CDR2 as SVGEGT. The CDR3 length is 16 residues, termini included. About this clonotype: Since the CDR3 does not end with the conserved phenylalanine or tryptophan, this likely comes from a read error. The DNA is left out, because the CDR3 cannot be placed on it with certainty; the CDR3 is given as TCRdb lists it.

One entry per CDR3 protein results from TCRdb running MiXCR on the PCR reads. The sample holds 20,000 to 25,000 distinct CDR3 sequences, about 35% seen once. Sequenced material: esophageal tumor tissue. The V call is TRBV6-2 or TRBV6-3, the J call TRBJ2-5; TRBD1 is the table's D call, not checked against the DNA. This sequence was found in a female donor with esophageal squamous cell carcinoma. The CDR3 region is CASTLTGSAYGYTFGS.